A selection of T cell receptor beta chains follows, all from one sample in a study of cytomegalovirus exposure and HLA in healthy donors. Generated by immunoSEQ multiplex PCR, the TCRdb table keeps only in-frame clones and is missing some. The sample records around 140,000 clones, 70% to 90% being singletons. The specimen sequenced was PBMCs. These receptors were taken from a man aged 50-60 years in good health and CMV-seronegative. Each CDR3 is given with its conserved first and last residue. Each record gives: J gene, clone size, V gene, D gene, CDR3 protein, CDR3 DNA. A D gene is named only where the DNA matches it firmly. Where a row states a size, it is once, few, many or the class of an expanded clone; other rows omit it.

TRBJ1-5 | . | TRBV2 | . | CASRKTGEPQHF | TGTGCCAGCAGGAAGACCGGAGAGCCCCAGCATTTT
TRBJ1-3 | . | TRBV6-6 | . | CASRDVGRTGNTIYF | TGTGCCAGCCGAGATGTGGGGAGAACTGGAAACACCATATATTTT
TRBJ2-2 | . | TRBV7-2 | TRBD2 | CASSLGWGGGYTGELFF | TGTGCCAGCAGCTTAGGGTGGGGCGGGGGTTACACCGGGGAGCTGTTTTTT
TRBJ2-7 | few | TRBV6-5 | . | CASSYGVGAYEQYF | TGTGCCAGCAGTTACGGGGTAGGGGCTTACGAGCAGTACTTC
TRBJ1-1 | . | TRBV7-8 | . | CASSLAIPAGSTEAFF | TGTGCCAGCAGCTTAGCGATTCCGGCGGGGAGCACTGAAGCTTTCTTT
TRBJ2-6 | . | TRBV7-3 | TRBD2 | CASSADGAAGDPTF | TGTGCCAGCAGCGCCGACGGCGCGGCGGGAGATCCTACCTTC
TRBJ2-7 | . | TRBV19 | TRBD1 | CASSIGVTGGYEQYF | TGTGCCAGTAGTATAGGAGTGACAGGGGGATACGAGCAGTACTTC
TRBJ2-5 | few | TRBV6-5 | . | CASSRGLSETQYF | TGTGCCAGCAGCCGAGGATTGTCAGAGACCCAGTACTTC
TRBJ2-5 | few | TRBV5-1 | TRBD2 | CASSSGTSRETQYF | TGCGCCAGCAGCTCCGGGACTAGCCGTGAGACCCAGTACTTC
TRBJ2-7 | . | TRBV7-2 | TRBD1 | CASSTHPGQGINQYF | TGTGCCAGCAGCACCCACCCGGGACAGGGGATAAATCAGTACTTC
TRBJ1-2 | . | TRBV4-1 | TRBD1 | CASSQEYRGDYGYTF | TGCGCCAGCAGCCAAGAGTACAGGGGCGACTATGGCTACACCTTC
TRBJ2-5 | . | TRBV28 | TRBD1 | CASSFSQGAGETQYF | TGTGCCAGCAGTTTCAGTCAGGGGGCAGGGGAGACCCAGTACTTC
TRBJ2-5 | . | TRBV5-6 | . | CASSSLSETQYF | TGTGCCAGCAGTTCACTTTCAGAGACCCAGTACTTC
TRBJ2-5 | few | TRBV29-1 | . | CSVEQQGSETQYF | TGCAGCGTTGAGCAGCAGGGGTCAGAGACCCAGTACTTC
TRBJ1-1 | few | TRBV29-1 | . | CSVARGGRNTEAFF | TGCAGCGTCGCTCGTGGCGGTCGTAACACTGAAGCTTTCTTT